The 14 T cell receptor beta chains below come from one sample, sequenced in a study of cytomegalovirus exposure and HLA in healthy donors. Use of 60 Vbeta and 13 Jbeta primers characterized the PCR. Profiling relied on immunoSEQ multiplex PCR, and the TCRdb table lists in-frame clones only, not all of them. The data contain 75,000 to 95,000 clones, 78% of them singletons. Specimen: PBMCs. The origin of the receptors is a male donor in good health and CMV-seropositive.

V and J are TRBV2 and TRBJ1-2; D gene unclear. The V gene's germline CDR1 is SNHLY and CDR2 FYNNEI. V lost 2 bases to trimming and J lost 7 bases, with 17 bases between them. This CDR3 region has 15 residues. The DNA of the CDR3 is TGTGCCAGCAGTGAATGGAAATGGGAGGAGGTTGGCTACACCTTC. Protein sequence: CASSEWKWEEVGYTF.

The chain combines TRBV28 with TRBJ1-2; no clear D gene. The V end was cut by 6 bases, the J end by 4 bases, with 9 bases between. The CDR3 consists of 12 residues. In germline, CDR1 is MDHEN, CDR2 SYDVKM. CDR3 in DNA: TGTGCCAGCAGGGGAGGAGTCTATGGCTACACCTTC. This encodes CASRGGVYGYTF.

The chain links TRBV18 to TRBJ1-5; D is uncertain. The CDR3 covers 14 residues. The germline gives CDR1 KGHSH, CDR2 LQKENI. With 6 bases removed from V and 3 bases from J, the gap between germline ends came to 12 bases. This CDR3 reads CASSPDTINQPQHF. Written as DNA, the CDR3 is TGTGCCAGCTCCCCCGACACGATCAATCAGCCCCAGCATTTT. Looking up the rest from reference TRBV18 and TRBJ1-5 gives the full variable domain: NAGVMQNPRHLVRRRGQEARLRCSPMKGHSHVYWYRQLPEEGLKFMVYLQKENIIDESGMPKERFSAEFPKEGPSILRIQQVVRGDSAAYFCASSPDTINQPQHFGDGTRLSIL.

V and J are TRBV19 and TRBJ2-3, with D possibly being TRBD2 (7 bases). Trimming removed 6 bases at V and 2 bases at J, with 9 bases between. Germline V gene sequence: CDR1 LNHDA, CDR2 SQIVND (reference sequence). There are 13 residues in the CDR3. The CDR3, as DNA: TGTGCCAGTAGGGCGGGGGCCACAGATACGCAGTATTTT. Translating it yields CASRAGATDTQYF.

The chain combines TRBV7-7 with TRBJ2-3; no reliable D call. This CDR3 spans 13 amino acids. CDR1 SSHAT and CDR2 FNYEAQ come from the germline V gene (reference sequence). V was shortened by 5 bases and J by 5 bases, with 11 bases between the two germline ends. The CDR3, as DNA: TGTGCCAGCAGCGTCGGTCATCAAGATACGCAGTATTTT. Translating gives CASSVGHQDTQYF.

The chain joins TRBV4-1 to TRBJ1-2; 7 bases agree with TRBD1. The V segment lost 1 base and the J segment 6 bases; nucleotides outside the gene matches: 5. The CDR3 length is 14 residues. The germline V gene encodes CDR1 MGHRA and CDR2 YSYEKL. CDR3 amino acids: CASSQATGWDGYTF. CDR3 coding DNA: TGCGCCAGCAGCCAAGCGACAGGGTGGGATGGCTACACCTTC.

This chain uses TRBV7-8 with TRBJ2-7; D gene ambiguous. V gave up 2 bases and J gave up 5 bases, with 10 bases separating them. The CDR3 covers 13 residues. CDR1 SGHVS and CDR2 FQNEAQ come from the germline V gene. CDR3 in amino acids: CASSLLRQDEQYF. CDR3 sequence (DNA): TGTGCCAGCAGCTTACTGCGCCAGGACGAGCAGTACTTC.

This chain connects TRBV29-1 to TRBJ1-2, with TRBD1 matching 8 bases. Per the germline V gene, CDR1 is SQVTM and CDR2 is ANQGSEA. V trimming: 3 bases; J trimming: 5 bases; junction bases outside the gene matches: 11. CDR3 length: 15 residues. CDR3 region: CSVEGTGGPLYGYTF. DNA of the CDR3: TGCAGCGTTGAGGGAACAGGGGGACCACTTTATGGCTACACCTTC.

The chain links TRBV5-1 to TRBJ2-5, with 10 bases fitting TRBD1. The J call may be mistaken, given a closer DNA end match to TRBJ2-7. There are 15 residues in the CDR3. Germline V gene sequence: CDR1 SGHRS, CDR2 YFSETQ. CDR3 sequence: CASSYRDRGSYEQYF. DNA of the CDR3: TGCGCCAGCAGCTACCGGGACAGGGGATCCTACGAGCAGTACTTC.

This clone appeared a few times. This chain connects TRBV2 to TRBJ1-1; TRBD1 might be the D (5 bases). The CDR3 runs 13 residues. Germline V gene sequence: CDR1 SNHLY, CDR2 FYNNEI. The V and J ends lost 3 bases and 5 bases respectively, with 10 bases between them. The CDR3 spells CASSEGGGTEAFF. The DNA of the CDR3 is TGTGCCAGCAGTGAGGGGGGGGGTACTGAAGCTTTCTTT.

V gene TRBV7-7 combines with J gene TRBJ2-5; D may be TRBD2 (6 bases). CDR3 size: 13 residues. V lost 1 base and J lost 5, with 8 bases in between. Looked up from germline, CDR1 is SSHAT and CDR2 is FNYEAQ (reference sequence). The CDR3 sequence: CASSLGSGETQYF. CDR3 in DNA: TGTGCCAGCAGCTTAGGAAGCGGGGAGACCCAGTACTTC.

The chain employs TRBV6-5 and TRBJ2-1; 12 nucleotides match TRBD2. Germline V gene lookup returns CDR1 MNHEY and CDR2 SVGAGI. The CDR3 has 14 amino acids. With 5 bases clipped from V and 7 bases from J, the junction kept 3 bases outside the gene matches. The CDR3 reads CASSRGTSGNEQFF. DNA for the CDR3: TGTGCCAGCAGTCGCGGGACTAGCGGGAATGAGCAGTTCTTC.

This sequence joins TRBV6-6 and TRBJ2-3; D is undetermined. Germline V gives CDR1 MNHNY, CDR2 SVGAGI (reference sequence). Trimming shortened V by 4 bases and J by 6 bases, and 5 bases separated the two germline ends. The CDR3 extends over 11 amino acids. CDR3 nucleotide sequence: TGTGCCAGCAGTTCCCTCGATACGCAGTATTTT. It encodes CASSSLDTQYF.

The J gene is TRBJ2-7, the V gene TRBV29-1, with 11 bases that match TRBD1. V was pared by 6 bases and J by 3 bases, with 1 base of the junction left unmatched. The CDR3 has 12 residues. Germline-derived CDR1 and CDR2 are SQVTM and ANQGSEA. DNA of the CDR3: TGCAGCGTGGGACAGGGGGTCTACGAGCAGTACTTC. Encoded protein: CSVGQGVYEQYF.